The 28 T cell receptor beta chains below were found in one sample sequenced in a study of T cells after yellow fever vaccination. TCRdb processed the 5' RACE reads anew with MiXCR; each CDR3 protein has one entry. Of under 600,000 distinct CDR3 sequences listed, approximately 13% are singletons. The specimen was PBMCs, collected on the day of the yellow fever booster vaccination. The receptors come from a man aged 30-40 years who received the YFV17D yellow fever vaccine.

The chain couples TRBV10-3 to TRBJ2-7, with 11 positions matching TRBD2. V shed 9 bases and J 6 bases; nucleotides not matched to a gene: 13. Germline V gene sequence: CDR1 ENHRY, CDR2 SYGVKD. The CDR3 extends over 15 amino acids. The CDR3, as DNA: TGTGCCATAAGTAGATCCGGGACTAGCGGTACCGAGCAGTACTTC. Its translation is CAISRSGTSGTEQYF.

Only a few counts were recorded for this clonotype. V gene TRBV2 combines with J gene TRBJ2-2, with 7 bases fitting TRBD1. The V gene's germline CDR1 is SNHLY and CDR2 FYNNEI. V was clipped by 8 bases and J by 6 bases; unmatched bases: 9. The CDR3 spans 14 residues. CDR3 DNA: TGTGCCAGCGGGAAGGGCAGGGGGTCCGGGGAGCTGTTTTTT. Protein sequence: CASGKGRGSGELFF.

For this clonotype: This may arise from a read error, as a much more abundant clone is one base away. The chain recombines TRBV29-1 with TRBJ2-5; D uncertain. This CDR3 comprises 13 residues. V was trimmed by 6 bases and J by 5 bases, leaving 16 bases between them. From germline, CDR1 is SQVTM and CDR2 ANQGSEA. The CDR3: CSVLTLIGETQYF. For the CDR3, the DNA is TGCAGCGTCCTGACCTTGATCGGGGAGACCCAGTACTTC.

This clonotype was detected only a few times. The CDR3 DNA follows: TGTGCCAGCAGCCCACATAGCCGGGACAACTCCTACGAGCAGTACTTC. Protein product: CASSPHSRDNSYEQYF. V gene TRBV7-6 combines with J gene TRBJ2-7, with D perhaps matching TRBD1 (6 bases). V lost 5 bases and J lost 0, with 17 bases in between. Germline V gene sequence: CDR1 SGHVS, CDR2 FNYEAQ. CDR3 size: 16 residues.

A few counts support this clonotype. The V call is TRBV30, the J call TRBJ2-1, with 11 bases lining up with TRBD2. After removal of 2 bases from V and 7 bases from J, the junction contained 7 bases not matched to a gene. The CDR3 spans 15 residues. CDR1 and CDR2 from the germline V gene are GTSNPN and SVGIG (reference sequence). CDR3 amino acids: CAWSPRTSGPNEQFF. Here the CDR3 DNA reads TGTGCCTGGAGTCCCCGGACTAGCGGGCCAAATGAGCAGTTCTTC.

This clonotype occurred a few times. V and J are TRBV6-1 and TRBJ2-3, with TRBD2 matching 7 bases. There are 15 residues in the CDR3. The J segment lost 7 bases and the V segment lost 5 bases, leaving 12 bases of the junction unmatched. The germline V gene encodes CDR1 MNHNS and CDR2 SASEGT. As DNA, the CDR3 is TGTGCCAGCAGTCTCCGCGGGGAGGGTTCTTATACGCAGTATTTT. Translation: CASSLRGEGSYTQYF.

The V gene is TRBV20-1, the J gene TRBJ2-1; the D gene is possibly TRBD2 (6 bases). Trimming shortened V by 1 base and J by 3 bases, and 13 bases separated the two germline ends. The germline gives CDR1 DFQATT, CDR2 SNEGSKA (reference sequence). The CDR3 is 15 residues long. CDR3 residues: CSARGQEGLYNEQFF. In DNA form, the CDR3 reads TGCAGTGCTAGAGGTCAGGAGGGCCTCTACAATGAGCAGTTCTTC.

The chain has TRBV21-1 and TRBJ2-2; the table's TRBD1 call for D was not verified on the DNA. TRBV21-1 is a known pseudogene. This CDR3 contains 16 residues. CDR3 nucleotides: TGTGCCAGCAGCAAGGATAGGGGCGCTGGCCCCGGGGAGCTGTTTTTT. This gives the protein CASSKDRGAGPGELFF.

A few counts support this clonotype. This chain links TRBV5-6 with TRBJ2-7; D possibly corresponds to TRBD2 (6 bases). The germline V gene encodes CDR1 SGHDT and CDR2 YYEEEE. The V gene lost 0 bases and the J gene lost 2 bases, with 18 bases spanning the gap. The CDR3 is 17 residues long. CDR3 amino acids: CASSLVGSWGEAYEQYF. Written as DNA, the CDR3 is TGTGCCAGCAGCTTGGTAGGATCTTGGGGGGAGGCCTACGAGCAGTACTTC.

V is TRBV20-1 and J is TRBJ2-5; no clear D. Germline loops: CDR1 DFQATT, CDR2 SNEGSKA (reference sequence). CDR3 size: 12 residues. V lost 2 bases, J lost 2 bases, and 6 bases lay in between. The DNA of the CDR3 is TGCAGTGCTAGATTCTCACAAGAGACCCAGTACTTC. It codes for CSARFSQETQYF.

The V gene is TRBV6-5, the J gene TRBJ2-7; perhaps D is TRBD1 or TRBD2 (5 bases each). The CDR3 is made up of 14 amino acids. Germline V gene lookup returns CDR1 MNHEY and CDR2 SVGAGI. Trimming took off 4 bases at V and 2 bases at J, with 12 bases between the two ends. The CDR3 sequence is CASSSITGPYEQYF. In DNA, the CDR3 is TGTGCCAGCAGTTCAATCACGGGACCCTACGAGCAGTACTTC.

The chain employs TRBV20-1 and TRBJ2-1; 9 nucleotides align to TRBD2. The CDR3 is 15 amino acids. V was pared by 1 base and J by 0 bases, with 1 base of the junction left unmatched. Germline V gene lookup returns CDR1 DFQATT and CDR2 SNEGSKA (reference sequence). The CDR3 DNA reads TGCAGTGCTAGAGCTAGCGGGACCTCCTACAATGAGCAGTTCTTC. Translated, it gives CSARASGTSYNEQFF.

The chain carries TRBV5-1 and TRBJ1-1; 8 nucleotides match TRBD1. Per the germline V gene, CDR1 is SGHRS and CDR2 is YFSETQ. The CDR3 is 15 residues long. V dropped 7 bases and J dropped 2; count of bases not matched to a gene: 10. The CDR3 here is CASGRQGPANTEAFF. DNA for the CDR3: TGCGCCAGCGGTAGACAGGGGCCAGCAAACACTGAAGCTTTCTTT. Complete variable domain (other parts from reference TRBV5-1 and TRBJ1-1): KAGVTQTPRYLIKTRGQQVTLSCSPISGHRSVSWYQQTPGQGLQFLFEYFSETQRNKGNFPGRFSGRQFSNSRSEMNVSTLELGDSALYLCASGRQGPANTEAFFGQGTRLTVV.

This clonotype was observed a few times. CDR3 nucleotide sequence: TGTGCCAGCAGCGTAGAGGGGACAGAAACCTACGAGCAGTACTTC. It specifies CASSVEGTETYEQYF. The V gene is TRBV9, the J gene TRBJ2-7, with 7 nucleotides matching TRBD1. The CDR3 totals 15 residues. Germline lookup yields CDR1 SGDLS and CDR2 YYNGEE. The V gene end was trimmed by 0 bases and the J gene end by 2 bases; junction bases not matched to a gene: 5.

The CDR3 region has the DNA TGCGCCAGCAGCATCCAGGGTTTAGGGGAAAAACTGTTTTTT. This gives the protein CASSIQGLGEKLFF. The chain links TRBV5-1 to TRBJ1-4; D might be TRBD1 (5 bases). The CDR3 is 14 residues long. Trimming left V 4 bases short and J 8 bases short, with 15 bases between. Germline V gene sequence: CDR1 SGHRS, CDR2 YFSETQ.

The chain has TRBV6-1 and TRBJ2-6; D ambiguous. The CDR3 covers 17 residues. CDR1 is MNHNS, CDR2 SASEGT, per germline. Trimming cost V 4 bases and J 4 bases, with 17 bases left between them. The CDR3 protein is CASSGSPLMTGANVLTF. In DNA form, the CDR3 reads TGTGCCAGCAGTGGGTCCCCTTTAATGACAGGGGCCAACGTCCTGACTTTC.

Many counts were recorded for this clonotype. The CDR3 DNA is TGTGCCAGCAGCCCCCTCGCGGTCGGGGCGGGAGATACGCAGTATTTT. This gives the protein CASSPLAVGAGDTQYF. J is TRBJ2-3 and V is TRBV7-8; D could derive from TRBD1 or TRBD2 (5 bases each). The ends were cut back, 5 bases at V and 5 bases at J, with 20 bases in the middle. CDR1 and CDR2 from the germline V gene are SGHVS and FQNEAQ. The CDR3 covers 16 residues.

This clonotype was seen only a few times. The V gene is TRBV6-1, the J gene TRBJ2-1; D unresolved. Germline lookup yields CDR1 MNHNS and CDR2 SASEGT. The CDR3 totals 13 residues. V lost 6 bases to trimming and J lost 0 bases, with 6 bases between them. CDR3 coding DNA: TGTGCCAGCAGGGGGAACTCCTACAATGAGCAGTTCTTC. Translating it yields CASRGNSYNEQFF.

The table lists this clonotype with a few counts. V and J are TRBV6-5 and TRBJ2-3; 7 bases are shared with TRBD2. Germline V lookup: CDR1 MNHEY, CDR2 SVGAGI. The CDR3 consists of 15 residues. V lost 4 bases, J lost 1 base, and 5 bases stayed unmatched. CDR3 protein: CASSSPREGTDTQYF. The CDR3 DNA reads as TGTGCCAGCAGTTCCCCCCGGGAGGGCACAGATACGCAGTATTTT.

The CDR3 loop is CASSLIAGVGYEQFF. The CDR3 coding sequence is TGTGCCAGCAGTTTGATCGCGGGGGTGGGCTATGAGCAGTTCTTC. The chain joins TRBV27 to TRBJ2-1; 7 nucleotides agree with TRBD2. The CDR3 has 15 residues. Germline assignment: CDR1 MNHEY and CDR2 SMNVEV (reference sequence). With V trimmed by 3 bases and J by 8 bases, 10 bases remained unmatched.

Many counts were recorded for this clonotype. The rearrangement joins TRBV29-1 to TRBJ2-3, with a tentative D call TRBD2 (5 bases). CDR3 length equals 12 residues. Germline values: CDR1 SQVTM, CDR2 ANQGSEA. With 6 bases removed from V and 3 bases from J, the gap between germline ends came to 10 bases. As DNA, the CDR3 is TGCAGCGTGGTACTAGGGACAGATACGCAGTATTTT. This gives the protein CSVVLGTDTQYF.

Only a few counts were recorded for this clonotype. This sequence joins TRBV4-3 and TRBJ2-5; the D gene is possibly TRBD1 (6 bases). Trimming cost V 3 bases and J 5 bases, with 13 bases left between them. CDR1 LGHNA and CDR2 YSLEER come from the germline V gene. The CDR3 contains 14 residues. The CDR3 coding sequence is TGCGCCAGCAGCCAGGACAGTTTGGGGGAGACCCAGTACTTC. Translation: CASSQDSLGETQYF.

About this clonotype: The junction does not match germline at one end; this may be a read error. The chain has TRBV4-2 and TRBJ2-1, with 12 bases that match TRBD2. Looked up from germline, CDR1 is LGHNA and CDR2 is YNFKEQ. CDR3 length: 17 amino acids. CDR3 in amino acids: CTSSQELAGGYYNEQFF. For the CDR3, the DNA is TGTACCAGCAGCCAAGAACTAGCGGGAGGTTACTACAATGAGCAGTTCTTC.

The CDR3 sequence is CACRGEAKNIQYF. In nucleotides, the CDR3 is TGTGCCTGTCGGGGAGAGGCCAAAAACATTCAGTACTTC. V gene TRBV6-6 combines with J gene TRBJ2-4; TRBD2 might be the D (5 bases). CDR1 is MNHNY and CDR2 is SVGAGI in the germline V gene (reference sequence). The ends were cut back, 11 bases at V and 1 base at J, with 12 bases in the middle. This CDR3 has 13 residues.

This clonotype has just a few counts. This rearrangement joins TRBV7-6 to TRBJ2-3; 9 bases fit TRBD2. The length of the CDR3 is 16 residues. Germline V gene lookup returns CDR1 SGHVS and CDR2 FNYEAQ. Unmatched junction bases numbered 8, after V lost 1 base and J lost 6 bases. In nucleotides, the CDR3 is TGTGCCAGCAGCTTAGAACCAGCGGGAGGTACTGATACGCAGTATTTT. Encoded protein: CASSLEPAGGTDTQYF.

This clonotype has only a few counts. The gene calls are TRBV10-3 and TRBJ2-3, with a weak D call TRBD1 (5 bases). The CDR3 is made up of 16 amino acids. V gave up 6 bases and J gave up 2 bases, with 18 bases separating them. Looked up from germline, CDR1 is ENHRY and CDR2 is SYGVKD. CDR3 in amino acids: CAISARVGEYTDTQYF. The CDR3 nucleotides read TGTGCCATCAGCGCCCGGGTAGGGGAATACACAGATACGCAGTATTTT.

The chain has TRBV12-3 or TRBV12-4 and TRBJ2-6; TRBD1 or TRBD2 may be the D gene (5 bases each). Deletions cut 2 bases from V and 4 bases from J, with 15 bases between. The CDR3 extends over 17 amino acids. CDR3 sequence (DNA): TGTGCCAGCAGTTTACATTACGGGGCAGCGGGGGCCAACGTCCTGACTTTC. As protein: CASSLHYGAAGANVLTF.

The V gene is TRBV7-9, the J gene TRBJ2-5; TRBD1 matches at 7 bases. With V trimmed by 4 bases and J by 2 bases, 10 bases remained unmatched. Germline values: CDR1 SEHNR, CDR2 FQNEAQ (reference sequence). CDR3 length equals 16 residues. The CDR3 coding sequence is TGTGCCAGCAGCTCCCTGGAGGAGACAGGGCAAGAGACCCAGTACTTC. Its protein is CASSSLEETGQETQYF.